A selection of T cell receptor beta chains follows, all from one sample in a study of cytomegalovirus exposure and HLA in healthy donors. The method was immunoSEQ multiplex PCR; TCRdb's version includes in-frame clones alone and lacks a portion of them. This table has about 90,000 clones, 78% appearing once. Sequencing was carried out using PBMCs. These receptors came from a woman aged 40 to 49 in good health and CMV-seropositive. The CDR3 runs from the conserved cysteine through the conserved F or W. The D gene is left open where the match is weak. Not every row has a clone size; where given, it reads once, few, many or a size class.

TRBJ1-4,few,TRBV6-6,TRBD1,TGTGCCTCCGTCCGGGACAGGGATGCAACTAATGAAAAACTGTTTTTT,CASVRDRDATNEKLFF
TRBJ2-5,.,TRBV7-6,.,TGTGCCAGCAGCCCTGTTATGACTAGACTCCAAGAGACCCAGTACTTC,CASSPVMTRLQETQYF
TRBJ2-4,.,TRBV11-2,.,TGTGCCAGCAGCTTAGGGCAGTCAAACATTCAGTACTTC,CASSLGQSNIQYF
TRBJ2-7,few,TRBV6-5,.,TGTGCCAGCAGCTTCGGCAGCGAGGCCTACGAGCAGTACTTC,CASSFGSEAYEQYF
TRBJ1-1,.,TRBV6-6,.,TGTGCCAGCAATCAAGACAGTTACACTGAAGCTTTCTTT,CASNQDSYTEAFF
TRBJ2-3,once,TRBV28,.,TGTGCCAGCAGTCCTTCCTCGGGAGACGGCACAGATACGCAGTATTTT,CASSPSSGDGTDTQYF
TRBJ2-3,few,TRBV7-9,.,TGTGCCAGCAGCTTAGGCACCTCCGGGAGCACAGATACGCAGTATTTT,CASSLGTSGSTDTQYF
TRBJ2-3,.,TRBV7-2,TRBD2,TGTGCCAGCAGCTTTAGACTAGCGGGAGAAGATACGCAGTATTTT,CASSFRLAGEDTQYF
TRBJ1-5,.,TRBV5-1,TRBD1,TGCGCCAGCAGCCTAGACAGGGGAGGCCAGCCCCAGCATTTT,CASSLDRGGQPQHF
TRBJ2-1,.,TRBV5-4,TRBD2,TGTGCCAGCAGCCTGGACTCTAGCGGGGGATACAATGAGCAGTTCTTC,CASSLDSSGGYNEQFF
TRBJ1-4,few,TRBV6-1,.,TGTGCCAGCAGTGAACTCCGGGTACGGGGATTTGCAACTAATGAAAAACTGTTTTTT,CASSELRVRGFATNEKLFF
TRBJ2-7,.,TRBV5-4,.,TGTGCCAGCAGCTTGGACAGGGCAGCCTACGAGCAGTACTTC,CASSLDRAAYEQYF
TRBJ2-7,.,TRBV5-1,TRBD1,TGCGCCAGCCGGACAGGCCGAGATCCTACCTACGAGCAGTACTTC,CASRTGRDPTYEQYF
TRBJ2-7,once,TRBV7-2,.,TGTGCCAGCAGCCGTATTTTGGGAGGTTACGAGCAGTACTTC,CASSRILGGYEQYF
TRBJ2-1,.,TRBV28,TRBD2,TGTGCCAGCAGACTGGGACTAGGGCTGGATGAGCAGTTCTTC,CASRLGLGLDEQFF
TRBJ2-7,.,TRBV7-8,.,TGTGCCAGCAGCTCGCTGGGGGCGGGAGAGGGGGAGCAGTACTTC,CASSSLGAGEGEQYF
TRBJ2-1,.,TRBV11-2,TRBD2,TGTGCCAGCAGCTTCGGGGGAGGGAGTCTTGGGAATGAGCAGTTCTTC,CASSFGGGSLGNEQFF
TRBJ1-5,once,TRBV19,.,TGTGCCAGTAGCCCTCGGGGAGCGCTAAATCAGCCCCAGCATTTT,CASSPRGALNQPQHF
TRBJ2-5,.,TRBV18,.,TGTGCCAGCTCACGTTCCGGGGGTACAGGAGAGACCCAGTACTTC,CASSRSGGTGETQYF
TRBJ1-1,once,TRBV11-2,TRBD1,TGTGCCAGCAGCTTAGTGGGTTTAGGACAGGGAGAAGCTTTCTTT,CASSLVGLGQGEAFF
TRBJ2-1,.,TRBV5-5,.,TGTGCCAGCAGCTTGGTTCAGGGGATCAACAATGAGCAGTTCTTC,CASSLVQGINNEQFF
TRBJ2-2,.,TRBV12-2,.,TGTGCAAGTCGCCATAGCGGGAGGGACACCGGGGAGCTGTTTTTT,CASRHSGRDTGELFF
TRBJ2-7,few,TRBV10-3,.,TGTGCCATCAGCTCGGACAGAAGTGCCTACGAGCAGTACTTC,CAISSDRSAYEQYF
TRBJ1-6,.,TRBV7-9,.,TGTGCCAGCAGCGATCAGGGTGATTCACCCCTCCACTTT,CASSDQGDSPLHF
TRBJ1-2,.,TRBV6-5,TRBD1,TGTGCCAGCAGTTACCCCGGGACAGGCGACAACTATGGCTACACCTTC,CASSYPGTGDNYGYTF
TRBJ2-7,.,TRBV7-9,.,TGTGCCAGCAGCGGGCAGACTACCACCTACGAGCAGTACTTC,CASSGQTTTYEQYF
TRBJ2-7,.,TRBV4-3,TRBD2,TGCGCCAGCAGCCAAGGGACTAGCGGGAGGGGCTACGAGCAGTACTTC,CASSQGTSGRGYEQYF
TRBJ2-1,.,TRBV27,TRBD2,TGTGCCAGCAGTTCCGCCTGGACCCGGGGGGATGAGCAGTTCTTC,CASSSAWTRGDEQFF
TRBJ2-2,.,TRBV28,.,TGTGCCAGCAGTTCCCCCCCTACGAACACCGGGGAGCTGTTTTTT,CASSSPPTNTGELFF